The entry that follows covers one TCR beta chain sequence. Its antigen remains unknown. A read error may account for a junction end that differs from germline. Treatment noted: 10-day PBMC culture with coronavirus spike peptide pools or control peptides (ViraFEST assay). Half the medium was exchanged for fresh IL-2 medium on days 3 and 7. These data originate in a study of vaccination and CD4 T cells after COVID-19. Germline values: CDR1 MNHNS, CDR2 SASEGT. This CDR3 region has 12 residues. Overall study findings and caveats: Post-infection sampling omitted early timepoints and covered relatively few convalescent patients.

Cultured CD4+ T cell DNA was sequenced using the Oncomine TCR Beta short-read assay. TCRdb fed the PCR reads into MiXCR, producing one record per CDR3 protein. The profile shows 10,000 to 15,000 distinct CDR3 sequences, around 48% of them singletons. The TCR was taken from a human donor who had recovered from COVID-19. The V and J genes are TRBV6-1 and TRBJ1-2, with D possibly TRBD1 on 6 matching bases. Specimen: CD4+ T cells from blood, cultured in vitro. The CDR3 is CASSTSGGPPPF. CDR3 sequence (DNA): TGTGCCAGCAGCACCTCCGGGGGGCCCCCCCCCTTC.